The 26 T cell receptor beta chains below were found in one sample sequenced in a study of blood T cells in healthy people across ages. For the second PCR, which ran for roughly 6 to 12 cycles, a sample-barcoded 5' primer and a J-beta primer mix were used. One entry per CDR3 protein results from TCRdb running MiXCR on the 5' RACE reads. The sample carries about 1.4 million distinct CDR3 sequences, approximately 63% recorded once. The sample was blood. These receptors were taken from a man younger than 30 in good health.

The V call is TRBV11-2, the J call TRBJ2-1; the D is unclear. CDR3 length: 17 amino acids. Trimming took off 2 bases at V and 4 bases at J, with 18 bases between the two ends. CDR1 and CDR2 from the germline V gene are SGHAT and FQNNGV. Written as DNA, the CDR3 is TGTGCCAGCAGCTTATATGTCTCAAGGGATGGATACAATGAGCAGTTCTTC. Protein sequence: CASSLYVSRDGYNEQFF.

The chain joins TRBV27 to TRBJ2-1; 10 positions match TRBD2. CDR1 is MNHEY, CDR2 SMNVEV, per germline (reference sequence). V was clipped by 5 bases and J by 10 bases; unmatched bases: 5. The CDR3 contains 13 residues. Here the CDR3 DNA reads TGTGCCAGCAGTATCCTACTAGCGGGAGAGCAGTTCTTC. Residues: CASSILLAGEQFF.

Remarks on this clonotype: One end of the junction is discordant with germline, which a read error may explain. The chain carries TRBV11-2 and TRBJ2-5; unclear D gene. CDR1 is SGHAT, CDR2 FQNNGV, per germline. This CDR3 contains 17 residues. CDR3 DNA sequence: TGTGCCGGCAGCTTAGTCGTTGGGCGTTCTAGTGGAGAGACCCAGTACTTC. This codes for CAGSLVVGRSSGETQYF.

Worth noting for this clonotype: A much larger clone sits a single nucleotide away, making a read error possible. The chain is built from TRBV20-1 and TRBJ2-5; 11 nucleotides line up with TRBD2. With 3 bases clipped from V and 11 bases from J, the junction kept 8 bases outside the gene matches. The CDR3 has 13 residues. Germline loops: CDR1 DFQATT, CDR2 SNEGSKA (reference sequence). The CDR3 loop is CSARRLAGNEQYF. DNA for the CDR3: TGCAGTGCTAGGAGACTAGCGGGGAATGAGCAGTACTTC.

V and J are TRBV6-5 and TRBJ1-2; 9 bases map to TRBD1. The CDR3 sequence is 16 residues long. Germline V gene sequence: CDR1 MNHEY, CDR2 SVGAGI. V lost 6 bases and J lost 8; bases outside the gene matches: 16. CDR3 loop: CASSLRDRAPNRGYTF. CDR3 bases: TGTGCCAGCAGCCTCCGGGACAGGGCGCCAAATCGGGGCTACACCTTC.

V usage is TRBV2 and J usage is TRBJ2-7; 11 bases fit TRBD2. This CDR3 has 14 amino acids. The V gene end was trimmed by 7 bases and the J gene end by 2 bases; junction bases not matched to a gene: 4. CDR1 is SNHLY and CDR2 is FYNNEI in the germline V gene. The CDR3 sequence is CASMGLAAAYEQYF. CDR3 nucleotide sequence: TGTGCCAGCATGGGACTAGCGGCAGCCTACGAGCAGTACTTC.

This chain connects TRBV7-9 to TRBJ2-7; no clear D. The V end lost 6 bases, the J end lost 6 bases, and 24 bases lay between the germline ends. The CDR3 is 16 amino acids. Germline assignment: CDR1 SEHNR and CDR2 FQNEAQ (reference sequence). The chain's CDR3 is CASSDRTGHRPLEQYF. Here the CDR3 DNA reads TGTGCCAGCAGTGATCGCACCGGCCATCGCCCCCTCGAGCAGTACTTC.

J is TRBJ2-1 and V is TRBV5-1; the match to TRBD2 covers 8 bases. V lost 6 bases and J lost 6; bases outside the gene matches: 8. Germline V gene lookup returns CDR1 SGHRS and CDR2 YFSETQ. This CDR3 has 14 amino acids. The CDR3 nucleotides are TGCGCCAGCACACCGGGAGGGCTTCTCAATGAGCAGTTCTTC. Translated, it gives CASTPGGLLNEQFF.

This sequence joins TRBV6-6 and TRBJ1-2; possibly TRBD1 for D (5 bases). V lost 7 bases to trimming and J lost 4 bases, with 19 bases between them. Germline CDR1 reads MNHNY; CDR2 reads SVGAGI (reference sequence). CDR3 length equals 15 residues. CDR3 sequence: CASTKTGGEVYGYTF. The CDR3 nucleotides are TGTGCCAGCACCAAGACGGGGGGGGAAGTCTATGGCTACACCTTC.

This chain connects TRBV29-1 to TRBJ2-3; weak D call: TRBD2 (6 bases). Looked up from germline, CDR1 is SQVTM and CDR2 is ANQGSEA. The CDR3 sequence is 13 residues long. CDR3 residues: CSVNGGHTDTQYF. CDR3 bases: TGCAGTGTCAACGGGGGTCACACAGATACGCAGTATTTT.

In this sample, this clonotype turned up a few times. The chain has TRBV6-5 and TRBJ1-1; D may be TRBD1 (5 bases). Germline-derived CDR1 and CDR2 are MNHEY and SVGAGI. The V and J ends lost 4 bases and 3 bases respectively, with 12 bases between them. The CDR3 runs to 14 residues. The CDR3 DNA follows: TGTGCCAGCAGTTTTCGGGGGGGGGACACTGAAGCTTTCTTT. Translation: CASSFRGGDTEAFF.

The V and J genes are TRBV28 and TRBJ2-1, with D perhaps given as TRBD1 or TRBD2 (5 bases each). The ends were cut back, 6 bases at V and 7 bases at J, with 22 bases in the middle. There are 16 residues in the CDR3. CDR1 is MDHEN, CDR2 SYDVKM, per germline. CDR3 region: CASSSWGSRDVNEQFF. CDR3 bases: TGTGCCAGCAGCTCATGGGGGAGCAGGGATGTGAATGAGCAGTTCTTC.

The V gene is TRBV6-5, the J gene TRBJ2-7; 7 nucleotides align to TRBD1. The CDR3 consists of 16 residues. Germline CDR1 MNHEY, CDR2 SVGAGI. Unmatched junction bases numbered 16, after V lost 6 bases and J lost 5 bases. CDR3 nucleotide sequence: TGTGCCAGCAGACGCCCCGGGACAGTCGGATTCCACGAGCAGTACTTC. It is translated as CASRRPGTVGFHEQYF.

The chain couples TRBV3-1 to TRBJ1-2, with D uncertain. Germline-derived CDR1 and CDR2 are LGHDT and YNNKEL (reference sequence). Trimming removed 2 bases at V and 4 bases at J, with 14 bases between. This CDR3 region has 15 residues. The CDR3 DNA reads TGTGCCAGCAGCCAAAACGAAATTCGAGTCTATGGCTACACCTTC. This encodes CASSQNEIRVYGYTF.

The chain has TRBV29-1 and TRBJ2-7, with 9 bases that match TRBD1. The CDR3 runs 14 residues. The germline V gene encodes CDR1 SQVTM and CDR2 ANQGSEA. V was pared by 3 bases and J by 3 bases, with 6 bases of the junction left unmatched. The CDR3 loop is CSVDPGQGDYEQYF. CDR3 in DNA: TGCAGCGTTGACCCGGGACAGGGAGACTACGAGCAGTACTTC.

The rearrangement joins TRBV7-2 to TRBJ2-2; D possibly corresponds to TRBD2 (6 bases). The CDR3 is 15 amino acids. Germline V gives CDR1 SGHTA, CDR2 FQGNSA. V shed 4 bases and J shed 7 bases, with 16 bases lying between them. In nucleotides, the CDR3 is TGTGCCAGCAGCTCCCTGGGCGGGGAAAGCGGGGAGCTGTTTTTT. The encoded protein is CASSSLGGESGELFF. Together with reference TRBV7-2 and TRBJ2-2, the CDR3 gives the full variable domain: GAGVSQSPSNKVTEKGKDVELRCDPISGHTALYWYRQSLGQGLEFLIYFQGNSAPDKSGLPSDRFSAERTGGSVSTLTIQRTQQEDSAVYLCASSSLGGESGELFFGEGSRLTVL.

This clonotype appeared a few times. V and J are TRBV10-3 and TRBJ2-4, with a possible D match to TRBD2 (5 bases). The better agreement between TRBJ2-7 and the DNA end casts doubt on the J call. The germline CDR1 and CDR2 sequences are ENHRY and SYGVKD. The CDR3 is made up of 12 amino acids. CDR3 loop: CAISGTGYEQYF. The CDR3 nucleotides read TGTGCCATCTCAGGCACGGGATACGAGCAGTACTTC.

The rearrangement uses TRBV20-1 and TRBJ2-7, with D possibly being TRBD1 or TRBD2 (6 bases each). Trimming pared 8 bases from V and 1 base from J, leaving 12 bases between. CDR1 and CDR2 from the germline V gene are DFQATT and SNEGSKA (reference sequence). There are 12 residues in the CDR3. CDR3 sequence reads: CSSGGGSYEQYF. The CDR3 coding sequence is TGCAGTTCCGGAGGGGGATCCTACGAGCAGTACTTC.

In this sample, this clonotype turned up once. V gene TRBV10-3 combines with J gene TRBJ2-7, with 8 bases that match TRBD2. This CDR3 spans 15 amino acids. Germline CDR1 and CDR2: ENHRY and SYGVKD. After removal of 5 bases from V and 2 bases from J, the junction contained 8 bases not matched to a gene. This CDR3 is CAISPVGSGTYEQYF. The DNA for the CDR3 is TGTGCCATCAGTCCGGTTGGTAGCGGGACCTACGAGCAGTACTTC.

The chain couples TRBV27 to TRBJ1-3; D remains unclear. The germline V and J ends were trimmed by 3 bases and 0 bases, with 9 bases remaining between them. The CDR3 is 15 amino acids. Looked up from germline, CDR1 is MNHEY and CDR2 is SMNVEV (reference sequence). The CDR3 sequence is CASSFSRSSGNTIYF. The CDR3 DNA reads TGTGCCAGCAGTTTTTCTCGAAGCTCTGGAAACACCATATATTTT.

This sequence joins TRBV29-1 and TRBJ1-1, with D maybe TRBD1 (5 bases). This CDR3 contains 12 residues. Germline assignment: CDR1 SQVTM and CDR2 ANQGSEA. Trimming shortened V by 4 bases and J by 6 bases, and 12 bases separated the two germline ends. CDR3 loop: CSVVGERPEAFF. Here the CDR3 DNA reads TGCAGCGTTGTAGGGGAGCGGCCTGAAGCTTTCTTT.

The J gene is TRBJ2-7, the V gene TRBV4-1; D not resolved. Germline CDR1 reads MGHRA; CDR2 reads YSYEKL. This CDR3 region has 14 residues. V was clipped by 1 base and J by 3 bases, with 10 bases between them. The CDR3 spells CASSQGGHYYEQYF. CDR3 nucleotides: TGCGCCAGCAGCCAAGGTGGGCACTACTACGAGCAGTACTTC.

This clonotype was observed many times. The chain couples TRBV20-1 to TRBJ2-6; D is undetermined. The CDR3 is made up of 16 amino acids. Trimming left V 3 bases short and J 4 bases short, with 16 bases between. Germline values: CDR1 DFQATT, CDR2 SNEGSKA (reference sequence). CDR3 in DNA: TGCAGTGCTAGCCGAAATAAGGGATCCGGGGCCAACGTCCTGACTTTC. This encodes CSASRNKGSGANVLTF.

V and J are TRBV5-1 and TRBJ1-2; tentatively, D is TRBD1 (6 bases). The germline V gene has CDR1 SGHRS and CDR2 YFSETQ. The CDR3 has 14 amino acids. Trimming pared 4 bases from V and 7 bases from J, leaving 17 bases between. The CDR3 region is CASSPEQGIGGYTF. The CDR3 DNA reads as TGCGCCAGCAGCCCCGAACAGGGAATAGGTGGCTACACCTTC.

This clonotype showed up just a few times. The CDR3 DNA reads TGCAGTGCTAGTTCCCAGAATTACGAGCAGTACTTC. Encoded protein: CSASSQNYEQYF. The chain uses TRBV20-1 and TRBJ2-5; D gene uncertain. The J call is uncertain, as TRBJ2-7 better fits the DNA end. The CDR3 has 12 amino acids. Per germline, CDR1 DFQATT and CDR2 SNEGSKA (reference sequence).

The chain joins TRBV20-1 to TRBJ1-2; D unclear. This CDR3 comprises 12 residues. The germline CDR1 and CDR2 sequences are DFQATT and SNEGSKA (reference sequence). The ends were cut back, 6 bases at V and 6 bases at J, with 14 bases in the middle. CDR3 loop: CSAISGMDGYTF. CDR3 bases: TGCAGTGCCATCTCGGGAATGGATGGCTACACCTTC.